A single sample is the source of the 20 T cell receptor beta chains below, sequenced in a study of cytomegalovirus exposure and HLA in healthy donors. 13 Jbeta primers and 60 Vbeta primers were used for the PCR. Generated by immunoSEQ multiplex PCR, the TCRdb table keeps only in-frame clones and is missing some. Of approximately 110,000 clones in the sample, roughly 69% were seen once. Sequencing used PBMCs. The source is a man aged 30 to 39 in good health and CMV-seropositive.

V gene TRBV19 combines with J gene TRBJ2-2; unclear D gene. The germline V gene encodes CDR1 LNHDA and CDR2 SQIVND (reference sequence). Trimming removed 5 bases at V and 7 bases at J, with 11 bases between. The CDR3 runs 13 residues. The CDR3 loop reads CASSLNSGGELFF. CDR3 nucleotide sequence: TGTGCCAGTAGTCTAAACTCCGGCGGGGAGCTGTTTTTT.

This clone was seen a handful of times. The chain joins TRBV7-2 to TRBJ2-7; TRBD1 matches 7 bases. The CDR3 spans 14 residues. Germline CDR1 and CDR2: SGHTA and FQGNSA. Germline trimming cut 5 bases from V and 7 bases from J; bases unmatched to any gene: 11. CDR3 sequence: CASSPWTGPSEQYF. The CDR3 bases are TGTGCCAGCAGCCCGTGGACAGGACCTTCGGAGCAGTACTTC.

J is TRBJ2-1 and V is TRBV14; D is unclear. This CDR3 contains 15 residues. V was cut by 2 bases and J by 6 bases, with 14 bases left in between. The germline V gene encodes CDR1 SGHDN and CDR2 FVKESK. CDR3 region: CASSQTTVSFNEQFF. In DNA form, the CDR3 reads TGTGCCAGCAGCCAAACAACCGTCTCTTTCAATGAGCAGTTCTTC.

The chain links TRBV27 to TRBJ1-2; possible D gene TRBD1, 5 bases. Germline loops: CDR1 MNHEY, CDR2 SMNVEV (reference sequence). The CDR3 has 16 residues. With 3 bases removed from V and 2 bases from J, the gap between germline ends came to 16 bases. The chain's CDR3 is CASSFLAGLANYGYTF. The CDR3 bases are TGTGCCAGCAGTTTCTTGGCAGGGTTGGCGAACTATGGCTACACCTTC.

This sequence joins TRBV6-5 and TRBJ2-3, with D tentatively TRBD1 (5 bases). Germline values: CDR1 MNHEY, CDR2 SVGAGI. Between the trimmed V and J ends, which lost 1 base and 4 bases, there was a span of 9 bases. The CDR3 extends over 14 amino acids. In nucleotides, the CDR3 is TGTGCCAGCAGTTACTGGGGCTCGGCAGATACGCAGTATTTT. Protein: CASSYWGSADTQYF.

This chain joins TRBV5-1 and TRBJ2-1; D might be TRBD2 (6 bases). The CDR3 consists of 16 residues. V lost 4 bases to trimming and J lost 6 bases, with 20 bases between them. Germline lookup yields CDR1 SGHRS and CDR2 YFSETQ. CDR3 amino acids: CASSPDGGVQGNEQFF. CDR3 nucleotide sequence: TGCGCCAGCAGCCCGGATGGCGGGGTGCAAGGCAATGAGCAGTTCTTC.

The V gene is TRBV10-3, the J gene TRBJ1-6; D is possibly TRBD1 (6 bases). The CDR3 sequence is 15 residues long. The ends were cut back, 10 bases at V and 1 base at J, with 14 bases in the middle. Germline V lookup: CDR1 ENHRY, CDR2 SYGVKD. CDR3: CATSEQGSYNSPLHF. The CDR3 DNA is TGTGCCACTTCCGAACAGGGATCCTATAATTCACCCCTCCACTTT.

J is TRBJ2-2 and V is TRBV6-5, with a weak D call TRBD1 (6 bases). Looked up from germline, CDR1 is MNHEY and CDR2 is SVGAGI. V gave up 5 bases and J gave up 7 bases, with 11 bases separating them. The CDR3 runs 13 residues. The CDR3 sequence: CASSATGFGELFF. The CDR3, as DNA: TGTGCCAGCAGTGCAACAGGGTTCGGGGAGCTGTTTTTT.

The count of this clone is one. V gene TRBV18 combines with J gene TRBJ1-3; D remains ambiguous. CDR3 length: 15 residues. Deletions cut 6 bases from V and 0 bases from J, with 12 bases between. Germline lookup yields CDR1 KGHSH and CDR2 LQKENI. In DNA form, the CDR3 reads TGTGCCAGCTCGCCAACAGCCTTCTCTGGAAACACCATATATTTT. It is translated as CASSPTAFSGNTIYF.

The chain is built from TRBV29-1 and TRBJ2-5; 11 nucleotides match TRBD1. V lost 7 bases, J lost 5 bases, and 9 bases stayed unmatched. The CDR3 has 14 residues. Germline V gives CDR1 SQVTM, CDR2 ANQGSEA. CDR3 sequence (DNA): TGCAGCGCTACCCGGACAGGGGGCAAGGAGACCCAGTACTTC. The encoded protein is CSATRTGGKETQYF.

This clone was picked up a small number of times. The chain recombines TRBV2 with TRBJ2-7, with D perhaps matching TRBD1 (9 bases). V was shortened by 9 bases and J by 6 bases, with 24 bases between the two germline ends. The CDR3 has 15 residues. Germline assignment: CDR1 SNHLY and CDR2 FYNNEI. The CDR3 coding sequence is TGTGCCAGTCGGGAGGGGGGGGGACAGGGTACCGAGCAGTACTTC. It encodes CASREGGGQGTEQYF. The full variable domain, with the rest looked up from reference TRBV2 and TRBJ2-7, is EPEVTQTPSHQVTQMGQEVILRCVPISNHLYFYWYRQILGQKVEFLVSFYNNEISEKSEIFDDQFSVERPDGSNFTLKIRSTKLEDSAMYFCASREGGGQGTEQYFGPGTRLTVT.

The rearrangement links TRBV6-1 to TRBJ1-3, with D possibly TRBD1 on 5 matching bases. The germline V gene has CDR1 MNHNS and CDR2 SASEGT. With 7 bases removed from V and 0 bases from J, the gap between germline ends came to 13 bases. The CDR3 is 15 amino acids. In nucleotides, the CDR3 is TGTGCCAGCATTCGGCAGGGTGGCTCTGGAAACACCATATATTTT. As protein: CASIRQGGSGNTIYF.

This chain links TRBV6-4 with TRBJ2-1, with 7 bases lining up with TRBD2. The J segment lost 4 bases and the V segment lost 0 bases, leaving 12 bases of the junction unmatched. Germline V gene lookup returns CDR1 MRHNA and CDR2 SNTAGT. The CDR3 spans 18 residues. The chain's CDR3 is CASSDSGTSVGGYNEQFF. CDR3 nucleotides: TGTGCCAGCAGTGACTCTGGGACCTCCGTGGGGGGGTACAATGAGCAGTTCTTC.

The chain is built from TRBV5-4 and TRBJ1-2; TRBD1 agrees at 8 bases. This CDR3 spans 14 amino acids. Per germline, CDR1 SGHNT and CDR2 YYREEE (reference sequence). The V and J ends lost 3 bases and 2 bases, in that order; junction bases with no gene match: 3. The CDR3 coding sequence is TGTGCCAGCAGCTCGACAGGGGCCAACTATGGCTACACCTTC. It is translated as CASSSTGANYGYTF. Variable domain in full (rest from reference TRBV5-4 and TRBJ1-2): ETGVTQSPTHLIKTRGQQVTLRCSSQSGHNTVSWYQQALGQGPQFIFQYYREEENGRGNFPPRFSGLQFPNYSSELNVNALELDDSALYLCASSSTGANYGYTFGSGTRLTVV.

CDR3 DNA: TGTGCCAGCAGCGAGGGACAGGGGGTTTCCTACGAGCAGTACTTC. It translates to CASSEGQGVSYEQYF. The chain carries TRBV6-5 and TRBJ2-7; TRBD1 aligns across 11 bases. The CDR3 contains 15 residues. Germline loops: CDR1 MNHEY, CDR2 SVGAGI. The J segment lost 1 base and the V segment lost 6 bases, leaving 5 bases of the junction unmatched.

This clone showed up just a few times. The chain joins TRBV9 to TRBJ2-7, with a tentative D call TRBD1 (6 bases). In germline, CDR1 is SGDLS, CDR2 YYNGEE. CDR3 length: 13 amino acids. V was clipped by 0 bases and J by 10 bases, with 14 bases between them. The CDR3 DNA sequence: TGTGCCAGCAGCGTAGAATCGTGGGGGCCACAGTACTTC. Its protein is CASSVESWGPQYF.

This clone was counted only a few times. This chain uses TRBV6-1 with TRBJ2-1; maybe TRBD1 (6 bases). The CDR3 is 15 amino acids. With 7 bases removed from V and 5 bases from J, the gap between germline ends came to 18 bases. CDR1 and CDR2 from the germline V gene are MNHNS and SASEGT. CDR3 in amino acids: CASIPNTGFHNEQFF. The DNA for the CDR3 is TGTGCCAGCATTCCTAATACAGGGTTCCACAATGAGCAGTTCTTC.

This clone was seen a few times. The J gene is TRBJ1-2, the V gene TRBV5-1; D possibly corresponds to TRBD1 (6 bases). CDR3 length: 15 residues. The germline CDR1 and CDR2 sequences are SGHRS and YFSETQ. The V end lost 5 bases, the J end lost 1 base, and 15 bases lay between the germline ends. The CDR3 spells CASREGGILNYGYTF. Written as DNA, the CDR3 is TGCGCCAGCAGAGAGGGGGGGATTCTTAACTATGGCTACACCTTC.

This chain links TRBV11-2 with TRBJ1-1, with D possibly matching TRBD1 (5 bases). The germline V gene encodes CDR1 SGHAT and CDR2 FQNNGV. The CDR3 is 14 amino acids. Between the trimmed V and J ends, which lost 6 bases and 4 bases, there was a span of 15 bases. The CDR3 bases are TGTGCCAGCAGTTTGGGGGGGTTCCCCACTGAAGCTTTCTTT. Its translation is CASSLGGFPTEAFF.

This chain uses TRBV5-5 with TRBJ2-3; D remains ambiguous. Trimming removed 1 base from V and 2 bases from J, with 8 bases in between. The germline CDR1 and CDR2 sequences are SGHKS and YYEKEE (reference sequence). This CDR3 is 14 amino acids long. CDR3 region: CASSLHINTDTQYF. As DNA, the CDR3 is TGTGCCAGCAGCTTGCACATTAACACAGATACGCAGTATTTT.